This T cell receptor beta chain was captured by sequencing in a study of identical twins (dated by TCRdb to between 2015 and 2016). Describing the broader study: To test whether fetal clonotypes persist, this study deep-sequenced TCR alpha and beta repertoires from monozygotic twins, from unrelated adults of various ages, and from cord blood. Replicate twin experiments were performed at different times using different library preparation protocols to rule out contamination. General findings and caveats noted by the study authors: Excess twin sharing in beta out-of-frame sequences was weaker because fewer shared sequences lowered the signal-to-noise ratio. Compared with coincidental sharing between unrelated individuals, an excess of low generation-probability sequences was observed among out-of-frame TCR alpha sequences shared between twins. In monozygotic twins, out-of-frame TCR alpha sharing was systematically underestimated by recombination models, although the models agreed with sharing between unrelated individuals. Zero-insertion analyses could be partly confounded by invariant T cells such as MAIT and iNKT, though diverse VJ usage argued against such confounding for most clonotypes. Fewer insertions were carried by abundant cord blood beta clonotypes, a similar but weaker trend appeared in young adult naive repertoires, and no such trend appeared in memory repertoires. Because the same donors could not be followed over many years, the conclusions relied on cross-sectional statistical analysis.

To prepare the library, 5' RACE was applied. Sequencing was carried out with an Illumina HiSeq 2000. Template switching introduced a universal primer binding site; the final cDNA contained a unique molecular identifier, enabling accurate counting of TCR cDNA molecules. Specific primers in the conserved constant-segment region were used to synthesize first-strand cDNA for TCR alpha and beta chains. Each cDNA library was double barcoded, with a SMART-Mk sample barcode plus Illumina barcodes, to control for contamination. TruSeq adapter sequences and Illumina sample barcodes were added in two successive PCR steps. Sequencing of the TCR alpha and beta cDNA libraries was done on the Illumina HiSeq platform using custom primers. Under the source paper's analysis protocol: MiGEC processed the raw reads to extract unique molecular identifiers, while MiXCR was used to determine the CDR3 positions. For each individual, recombination models were inferred using an EM algorithm with the repgenHMM and IGoR tools. Shared clonotypes were analyzed with the tcR package in R, and sharing was normalized by the product of cloneset sizes. Out-of-frame nonproductive sequences were analyzed to study raw recombination free of thymic and clonal selection effects. TCRdb took the public reads, trimmed them with fastp at Q25, ran MiXCR for clone calling and kept in-frame beta chains. Rows matching on CDR3 protein sequence are summarized as one entry with the most common DNA and genes. The V and J calls were determined by TCRdb, not by the authors. The sample yields approximately 500,000 distinct CDR3 sequences; 20% to 30% were counted once. The ten biggest clones cover 2.9% of the sample.

This clonotype has only a few counts. The antigen it recognizes is unknown. No much larger clone is present one base from it, and per-base qualities are unavailable. All donors were healthy Caucasians. The twin cohort consisted of three pairs of female monozygotic twins, all aged roughly 18 to 29 years. Positive isolation kits from Invitrogen were used to isolate the CD4+ and CD8+ T cell populations. The CDR3 has 13 amino acids, counting the end cysteine and phenylalanine. Only the CDR3 region is kept as DNA, spanning 39 bases read in frame from base 1. V is cut by 3 bases and J by 6 bases, and the space between the germline ends is 12 bases. In addition, the sample was reused for a study of T cells expressing NK-cell markers. Taken from the second paper: TCR beta-chain repertoires were profiled in sorted CD3+CD56+NKG2C+, CD3+CD56+NKG2C- and CD3+CD56-NKG2C+ T-cell subsets from about 8 donors. Of the eight sequenced donors, seven were found to be HCMV-seropositive and one was found to be HCMV-seronegative. To restrict sorting to alphabetaTCR-expressing T cells, an anti-gammadeltaTCR antibody was added in several experiments. In roughly six donors, the dominant CD3+CD56+NKG2C+ clonotypes were among the top 10 CD8+ clonotypes and accounted for about 1.0-7.5% of CD8+ T cells. Those dominant clonotypes were again the most abundant among CD3+CD56-NKG2C+ cells in four donors, at roughly 28.3-65%. It remained unclear whether the expanded NKG2C-expressing T cell clones were specific for HCMV antigens. The eight sequenced donors were randomly selected healthy volunteers, three men and five women. To determine HCMV serostatus, a commercial ELISA kit was used to detect HCMV-specific IgG in serum. MIGEC handled demultiplexing of the reads and grouping by UMI, while MiTCR was used to assemble and quantify clonotypes. To remove erroneous sequences, TCR cDNA sequences were retained only when supported by two or more reads. The tcR package was used for downstream repertoire analysis, and clonotypes were matched across fractions by CDR3 nucleotide sequence plus V segment. VDJmatch was used to annotate antigen specificity against VDJdb, with one amino acid substitution in CDR3 permitted.

Material for sequencing was CD4+ T cells sorted from blood. Recombination connected TRBV12-3 or TRBV12-4 to TRBJ2-7; the D segment cannot be called with confidence. The source of this sequence is a woman between 18 and 30 years old in good health. The CDR3 is CASSFGMSSEQYF. The DNA sequence is given as TGTGCCAGCAGTTTCGGCATGAGTTCCGAGCAGTACTTC.